A selection of T cell receptor beta chains follows, all from one sample in a study of T cell responses to AZD1222 COVID-19 vaccine. Assay used: immunoSEQ multiplex PCR; TCRdb lists only in-frame clones, some missing. The repertoire holds about 140,000 clones, with under 95% as singletons. Sequencing used peripheral blood, obtained 28 days after the second dose of the MenACWY control vaccine. The receptors stem from an adult who received the MenACWY meningococcal vaccine as a control. Both conserved end residues are part of each CDR3. D genes are given only for firm matches. For some rows the clone size is stated as once, few or many, or as a class when expanded; others skip it.

once	-	TRBV29-1	TRBJ1-3	CSVSWGLSGNTIYF	TGCAGCGTTAGTTGGGGTCTTTCTGGAAACACCATATATTTT
-	-	TRBV12-3/TRBV12-4	TRBJ2-2	CASSPNLMRELFF	TGTGCCAGCAGCCCGAACCTTATGAGGGAGCTGTTTTTT
-	-	TRBV19	TRBJ2-1	CASRTRSSYNEQFF	TGTGCCAGTAGGACTAGATCCTCCTACAATGAGCAGTTCTTC
-	-	TRBV13	TRBJ2-7	CASSAITQGRGSYEQYF	TGTGCCAGCAGCGCTATAACTCAGGGAAGGGGCTCCTACGAGCAGTACTTC
-	-	TRBV7-6	TRBJ2-2	CASSRLGGANTGELFF	TGTGCCAGCAGTAGACTCGGCGGAGCGAACACCGGGGAGCTGTTTTTT
-	-	TRBV28	TRBJ1-3	CASSLAVPGNTIYF	TGTGCCAGCAGTTTGGCAGTCCCTGGAAACACCATATATTTT
few	-	TRBV3-1/TRBV3-2	TRBJ2-7	CASSGTPEAEQYF	TGTGCCAGCAGCGGGACCCCAGAGGCGGAGCAGTACTTC
-	-	TRBV24-1	TRBJ2-7	CATSDPSSPYEQYF	TGTGCCACCAGTGATCCCTCAAGCCCCTACGAGCAGTACTTC
-	-	TRBV9	TRBJ1-3	CASSPLGQRDTIYF	TGTGCCAGCAGCCCTTTGGGCCAGAGAGACACCATATATTTT
-	-	TRBV7-8	TRBJ2-7	CASSLSLATSYEQYF	TGTGCCAGCAGCTTATCACTAGCCACCTCTTACGAGCAGTACTTC
-	-	TRBV14	TRBJ2-1	CASTLAPGAYNEQFF	TGTGCCAGCACCCTCGCCCCCGGAGCATACAATGAGCAGTTCTTC
-	-	TRBV27	TRBJ2-7	CASSLSRRNEQYF	TGTGCCAGCAGTTTATCGAGGAGGAACGAGCAGTACTTC
-	TRBD1	TRBV6-5	TRBJ2-3	CASSKQGATDTQYF	TGTGCCAGCAGTAAACAGGGGGCTACAGATACGCAGTATTTT
-	-	TRBV30	TRBJ1-2	CAWSGDGYGYTF	TGTGCCTGGAGTGGGGATGGCTATGGCTACACCTTC
-	-	TRBV7-9	TRBJ1-1	CASSSWENTEAFF	TGTGCCAGCAGCTCCTGGGAGAACACTGAAGCTTTCTTT
-	-	TRBV6-5	TRBJ2-1	CASSYSSGVREQFF	TGTGCCAGCAGTTACTCATCAGGGGTCCGGGAGCAGTTCTTC
-	TRBD2	TRBV10-3	TRBJ2-2	CAIRGGENTGELFF	TGTGCCATCAGGGGGGGGGAAAACACCGGGGAGCTGTTTTTT
-	TRBD1	TRBV24-1	TRBJ1-1	CATSGRIGTGDEAFF	TGTGCCACCAGTGGCCGTATTGGGACAGGGGATGAAGCTTTCTTT
-	-	TRBV24-1	TRBJ2-1	CATSDLYEQFF	TGTGCCACCAGTGATTTGTATGAGCAGTTCTTC
-	-	TRBV5-1	TRBJ1-3	CASSSFGSRSGNTIYF	TGCGCCAGCAGCAGTTTCGGGAGCCGCTCTGGAAACACCATATATTTT
-	TRBD1	TRBV27	TRBJ2-7	CASSFRDRGFYEQYF	TGTGCCAGCAGTTTCCGGGACAGGGGCTTCTACGAGCAGTACTTC
-	-	TRBV11-2	TRBJ2-7	CASTIGGTENYEQYF	TGTGCCAGCACCATAGGTGGTACAGAGAACTACGAGCAGTACTTC
-	TRBD2	TRBV3-1/TRBV3-2	TRBJ2-7	CASSQDSLAGGINYEQYF	TGTGCCAGCAGCCAAGATTCACTAGCGGGAGGGATAAACTACGAGCAGTACTTC
-	-	TRBV7-2	TRBJ2-3	CASSIPSNDPTDTQYF	TGTGCCAGCAGCATACCCTCCAACGACCCAACAGATACGCAGTATTTT
-	-	TRBV7-2	TRBJ2-1	CASSLAWGRAHEQFF	TGTGCCAGCAGCTTAGCCTGGGGCAGGGCCCATGAGCAGTTCTTC
few	-	TRBV24-1	TRBJ2-3	CATSASEEGTDTQYF	TGTGCCACCAGTGCGTCTGAGGAGGGAACAGATACGCAGTATTTT
once	-	TRBV2	TRBJ1-5	CASSRETGGQPQHF	TGTGCCAGCAGCCGTGAGACAGGCGGTCAGCCCCAGCATTTT
-	-	TRBV7-2	TRBJ2-2	CASRAHRDTGELFF	TGTGCCAGCAGGGCCCACAGAGACACCGGGGAGCTGTTTTTT
-	-	TRBV5-1	TRBJ2-5	CASSWERQGGETQYF	TGCGCCAGCAGCTGGGAACGACAGGGAGGAGAGACCCAGTACTTC
-	-	TRBV7-6	TRBJ1-2	CASSLFNREVNYGYTF	TGTGCCAGCAGCCTGTTTAACAGGGAGGTTAACTATGGCTACACCTTC
few	-	TRBV15	TRBJ2-5	CATSNHQVGQETQYF	TGTGCCACCAGCAACCACCAGGTGGGGCAAGAGACCCAGTACTTC
-	-	TRBV7-3	TRBJ2-1	CASSAQGQAYNEQFF	TGTGCCAGCAGCGCCCAGGGCCAGGCCTACAATGAGCAGTTCTTC
-	-	TRBV21-1	TRBJ1-6	CASSLGRRQGGNSPLHF	TGTGCCAGCAGCTTAGGTCGAAGACAGGGTGGTAATTCACCCCTCCACTTT
-	-	TRBV25-1	TRBJ2-2	CASSAGGRGTGELFF	TGTGCCAGCAGTGCGGGGGGCAGGGGCACCGGGGAGCTGTTTTTT
-	-	TRBV28	TRBJ1-5	CASSLFQAGWIQPQHF	TGTGCCAGCAGTTTATTTCAGGCAGGGTGGATTCAGCCCCAGCATTTT
-	-	TRBV29-1	TRBJ1-5	CSAGMGSNQPQHF	TGCAGCGCCGGGATGGGGAGCAATCAGCCCCAGCATTTT
-	TRBD2	TRBV7-2	TRBJ2-5	CASSLAASSGGEQETQYF	TGTGCCAGCAGCTTAGCCGCGTCTAGCGGGGGGGAACAAGAGACCCAGTACTTC
-	-	TRBV2	TRBJ1-3	CASRGTRLSGNTIYF	TGTGCTAGCCGGGGCACACGCCTCTCTGGAAACACCATATATTTT
-	TRBD1	TRBV6-2/TRBV6-3	TRBJ2-6	CASSYSGTGVSWANVLTF	TGTGCCAGCAGTTACTCCGGGACAGGGGTTTCCTGGGCCAACGTCCTGACTTTC
few	-	TRBV7-6	TRBJ1-1	CASSLVTNGLMNTEAFF	TGTGCCAGCAGCTTAGTGACCAATGGCCTAATGAACACTGAAGCTTTCTTT
-	TRBD1	TRBV7-2	TRBJ2-1	CASSLSSGTGGAHEQFF	TGTGCCAGCAGCTTATCTTCCGGGACAGGGGGCGCGCATGAGCAGTTCTTC
-	-	TRBV10-1	TRBJ2-1	CASSERGPGNEQFF	TGCGCCAGCAGTGAGCGGGGGCCTGGGAATGAGCAGTTCTTC
-	-	TRBV5-5	TRBJ1-5	CASSSIGGANSNQPQHF	TGTGCCAGCAGCTCGATTGGAGGGGCTAATAGCAATCAGCCCCAGCATTTT
-	-	TRBV5-1	TRBJ2-5	CASSLSTAQETQYF	TGCGCCAGCAGCTTGAGTACAGCGCAAGAGACCCAGTACTTC
-	-	TRBV12-3/TRBV12-4	TRBJ2-3	CASNGQITDTQYF	TGTGCCAGCAATGGACAGATCACAGATACGCAGTATTTT
-	TRBD2	TRBV3-1/TRBV3-2	TRBJ2-5	CASSTNGGESAQYF	TGTGCCAGCAGCACCAACGGGGGGGAGTCGGCCCAGTACTTC